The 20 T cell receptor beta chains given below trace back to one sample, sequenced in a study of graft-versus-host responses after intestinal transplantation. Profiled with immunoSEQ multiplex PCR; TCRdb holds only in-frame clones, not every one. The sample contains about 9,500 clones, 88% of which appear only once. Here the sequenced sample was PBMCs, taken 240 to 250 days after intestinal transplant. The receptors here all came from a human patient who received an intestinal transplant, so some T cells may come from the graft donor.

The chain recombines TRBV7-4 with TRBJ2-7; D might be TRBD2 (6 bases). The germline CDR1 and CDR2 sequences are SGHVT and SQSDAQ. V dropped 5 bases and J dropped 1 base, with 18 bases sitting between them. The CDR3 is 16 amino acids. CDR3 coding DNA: TGTGCCAGCAGCCCAGGGTCCGGGACTGTTTCCTACGAGCAGTACTTC. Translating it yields CASSPGSGTVSYEQYF.

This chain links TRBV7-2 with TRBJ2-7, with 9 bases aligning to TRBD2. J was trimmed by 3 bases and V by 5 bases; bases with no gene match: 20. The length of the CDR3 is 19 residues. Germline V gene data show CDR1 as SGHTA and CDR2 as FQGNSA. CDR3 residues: CASSRGPRREGDPHYEQYF. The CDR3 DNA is TGTGCCAGCAGCCGAGGCCCCCGGCGGGAGGGAGACCCTCACTACGAGCAGTACTTC.

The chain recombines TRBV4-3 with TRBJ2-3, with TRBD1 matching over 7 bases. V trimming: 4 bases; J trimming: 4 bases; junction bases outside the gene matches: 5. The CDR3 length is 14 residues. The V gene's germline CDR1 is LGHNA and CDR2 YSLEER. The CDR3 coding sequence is TGCGCCAGCAGCCTCGACAGGGCGGCAGATACGCAGTATTTT. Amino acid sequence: CASSLDRAADTQYF.

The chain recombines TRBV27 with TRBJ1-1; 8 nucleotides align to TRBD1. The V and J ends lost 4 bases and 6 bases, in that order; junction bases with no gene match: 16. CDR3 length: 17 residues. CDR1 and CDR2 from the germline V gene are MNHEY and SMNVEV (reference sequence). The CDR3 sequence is CASSSTGEKVSYAEAFF. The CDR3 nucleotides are TGTGCCAGCAGTTCGACAGGGGAGAAAGTATCGTACGCTGAAGCTTTCTTT.

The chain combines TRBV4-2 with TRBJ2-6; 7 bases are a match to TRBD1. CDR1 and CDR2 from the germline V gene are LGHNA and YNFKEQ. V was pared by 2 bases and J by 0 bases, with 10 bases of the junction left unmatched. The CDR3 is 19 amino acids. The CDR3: CASSQTYRGPSSGANVLTF. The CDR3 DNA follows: TGTGCCAGCAGCCAAACCTACAGGGGTCCGAGCTCTGGGGCCAACGTCCTGACTTTC.

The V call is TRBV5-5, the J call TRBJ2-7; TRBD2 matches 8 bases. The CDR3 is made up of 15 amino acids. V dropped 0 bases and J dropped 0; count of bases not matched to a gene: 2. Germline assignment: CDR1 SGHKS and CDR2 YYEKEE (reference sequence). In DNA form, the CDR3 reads TGTGCCAGCAGCTTGGTAGCGGGGTACTCCTACGAGCAGTACTTC. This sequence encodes CASSLVAGYSYEQYF.

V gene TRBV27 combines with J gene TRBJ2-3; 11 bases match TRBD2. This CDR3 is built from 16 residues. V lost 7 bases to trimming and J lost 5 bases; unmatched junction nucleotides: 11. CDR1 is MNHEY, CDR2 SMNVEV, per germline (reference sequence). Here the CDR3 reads CASKRASGRIVDTQYF. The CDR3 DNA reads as TGTGCCAGCAAGCGGGCTAGCGGGAGGATTGTAGATACGCAGTATTTT.

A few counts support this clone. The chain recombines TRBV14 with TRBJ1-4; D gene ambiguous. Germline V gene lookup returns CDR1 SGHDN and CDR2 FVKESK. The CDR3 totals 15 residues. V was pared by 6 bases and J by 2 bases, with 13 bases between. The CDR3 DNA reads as TGTGCCAGCAGTCTGACACGGAAGACTAATGAAAAACTGTTTTTT. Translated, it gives CASSLTRKTNEKLFF.

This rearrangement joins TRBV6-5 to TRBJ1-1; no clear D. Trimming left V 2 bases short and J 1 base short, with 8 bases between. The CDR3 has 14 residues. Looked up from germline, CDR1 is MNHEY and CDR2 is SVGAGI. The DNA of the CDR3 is TGTGCCAGCAGTTACGCCCCAGCGAACACTGAAGCTTTCTTT. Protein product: CASSYAPANTEAFF.

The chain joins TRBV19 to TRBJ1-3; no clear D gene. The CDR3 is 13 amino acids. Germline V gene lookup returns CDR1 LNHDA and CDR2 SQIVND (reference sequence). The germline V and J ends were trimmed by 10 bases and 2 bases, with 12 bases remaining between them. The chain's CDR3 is CATISLAGNTIYF. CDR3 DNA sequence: TGTGCCACCATTTCTCTCGCTGGAAACACCATATATTTT. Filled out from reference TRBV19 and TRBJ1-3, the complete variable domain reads DGGITQSPKYLFRKEGQNVTLSCEQNLNHDAMYWYRQDPGQGLRLIYYSQIVNDFQKGDIAEGYSVSREKKESFPLTVTSAQKNPTAFYLCATISLAGNTIYFGEGSWLTVV.

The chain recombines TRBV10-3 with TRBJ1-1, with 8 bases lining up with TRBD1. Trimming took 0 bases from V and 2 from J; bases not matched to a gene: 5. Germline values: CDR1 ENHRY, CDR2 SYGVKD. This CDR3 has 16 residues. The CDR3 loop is CAISESHRGSNTEAFF. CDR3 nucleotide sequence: TGTGCCATCAGTGAGTCTCACAGGGGGTCCAACACTGAAGCTTTCTTT.

CDR3 region: CASSEATQYF. In DNA, the CDR3 is TGTGCCAGCAGTGAAGCGACCCAGTACTTC. The chain recombines TRBV2 with TRBJ2-5, with no clear D. The V end was cut by 0 bases, the J end by 7 bases, with 0 bases between. The germline gives CDR1 SNHLY, CDR2 FYNNEI. The CDR3 is made up of 10 amino acids.

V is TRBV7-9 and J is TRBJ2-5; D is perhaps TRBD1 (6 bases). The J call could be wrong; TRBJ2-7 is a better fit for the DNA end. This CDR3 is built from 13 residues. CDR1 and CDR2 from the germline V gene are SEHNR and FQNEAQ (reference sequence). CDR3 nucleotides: TGTGCCAGCTCAGGGGTTAGCACCTACGAGCAGTACTTC. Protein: CASSGVSTYEQYF.

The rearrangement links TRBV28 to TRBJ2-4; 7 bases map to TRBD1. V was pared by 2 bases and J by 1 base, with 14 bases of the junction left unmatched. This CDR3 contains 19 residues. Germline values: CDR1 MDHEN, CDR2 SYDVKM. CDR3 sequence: CASSLIGGAKLGAKNIQYF. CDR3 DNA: TGTGCCAGCAGTTTAATAGGGGGCGCGAAATTGGGTGCCAAAAACATTCAGTACTTC.

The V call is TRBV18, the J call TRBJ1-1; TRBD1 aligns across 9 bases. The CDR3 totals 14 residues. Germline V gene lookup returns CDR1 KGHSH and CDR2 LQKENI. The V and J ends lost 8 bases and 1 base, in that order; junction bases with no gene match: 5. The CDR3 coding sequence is TGTGCCAGCACCCAACAGGGGGCGAACACTGAAGCTTTCTTT. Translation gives CASTQQGANTEAFF.

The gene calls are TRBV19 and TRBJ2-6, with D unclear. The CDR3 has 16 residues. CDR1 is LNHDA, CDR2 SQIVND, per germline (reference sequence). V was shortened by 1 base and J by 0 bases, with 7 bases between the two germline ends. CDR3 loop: CASSIGLSSGANVLTF. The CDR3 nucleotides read TGTGCCAGTAGTATAGGGCTCAGCTCTGGGGCCAACGTCCTGACTTTC. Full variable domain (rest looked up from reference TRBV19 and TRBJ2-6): DGGITQSPKYLFRKEGQNVTLSCEQNLNHDAMYWYRQDPGQGLRLIYYSQIVNDFQKGDIAEGYSVSREKKESFPLTVTSAQKNPTAFYLCASSIGLSSGANVLTFGAGSRLTVL.

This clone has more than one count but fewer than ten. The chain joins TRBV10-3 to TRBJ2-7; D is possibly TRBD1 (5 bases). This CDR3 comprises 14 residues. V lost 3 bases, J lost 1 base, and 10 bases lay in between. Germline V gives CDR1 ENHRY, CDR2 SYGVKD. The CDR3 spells CAISDLGVSYEQYF. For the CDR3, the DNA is TGTGCCATCAGTGATTTAGGGGTTTCCTACGAGCAGTACTTC.

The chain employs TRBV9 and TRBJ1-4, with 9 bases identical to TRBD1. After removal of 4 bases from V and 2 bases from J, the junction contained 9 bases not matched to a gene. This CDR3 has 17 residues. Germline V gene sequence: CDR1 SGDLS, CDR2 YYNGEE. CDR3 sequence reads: CASSINRDRDTNEKLFF. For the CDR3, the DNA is TGTGCCAGCAGCATCAACCGGGACAGGGACACTAATGAAAAACTGTTTTTT.

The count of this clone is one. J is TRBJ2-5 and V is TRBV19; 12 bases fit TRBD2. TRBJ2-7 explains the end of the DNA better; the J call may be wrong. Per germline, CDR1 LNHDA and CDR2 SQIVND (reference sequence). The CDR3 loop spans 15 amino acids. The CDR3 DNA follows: TGTGCCAGTAGTATAGGACTAGCGGGAGCCTACGAGCAGTACTTC. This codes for CASSIGLAGAYEQYF.

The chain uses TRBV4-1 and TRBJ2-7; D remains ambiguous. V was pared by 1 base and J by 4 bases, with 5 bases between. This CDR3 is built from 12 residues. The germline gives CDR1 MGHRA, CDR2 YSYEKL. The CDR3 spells CASSQVGYEQYF. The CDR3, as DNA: TGCGCCAGCAGCCAAGTTGGGTACGAGCAGTACTTC.